Listed here are 9 T cell receptor beta chains from one sample, sequenced in a study of cytomegalovirus exposure and HLA in healthy donors. The PCR ran on 60 Vbeta and 13 Jbeta primers. TCRdb's copy holds only in-frame clones and misses some; the assay was immunoSEQ multiplex PCR. The sample consists of about 180,000 clones, about 77% of them appearing once. The specimen was PBMCs. The receptors here all came from a man aged 25-45 years in good health and CMV-seronegative.

The J gene is TRBJ2-1, the V gene TRBV4-2, with TRBD1 identical over 11 bases. The CDR3 has 18 amino acids. CDR1 and CDR2 from the germline V gene are LGHNA and YNFKEQ. The J segment lost 7 bases and the V segment lost 4 bases, leaving 15 bases of the junction unmatched. The CDR3 nucleotides read TGTGCCAGCAGCCGGCCCCCTGGGACAGGGGGACGGGGGAATGAGCAGTTCTTC. Protein product: CASSRPPGTGGRGNEQFF.

This clone was counted only a few times. V usage is TRBV29-1 and J usage is TRBJ2-3, with a tentative D call TRBD1 (6 bases). Germline values: CDR1 SQVTM, CDR2 ANQGSEA. CDR3 length: 15 amino acids. V lost 7 bases and J lost 0, with 17 bases in between. The CDR3 DNA reads as TGCAGCGCCGGTAATATGGGGGCTAGCACAGATACGCAGTATTTT. Protein sequence: CSAGNMGASTDTQYF.

The count of this clone is one. This chain connects TRBV10-3 to TRBJ2-1, with a possible D match to TRBD1 (7 bases). CDR3 length: 13 amino acids. The ends were cut back, 10 bases at V and 3 bases at J, with 13 bases in the middle. Germline CDR1 ENHRY, CDR2 SYGVKD. The CDR3 sequence is CATQGEVYNEQFF. Here the CDR3 DNA reads TGTGCCACCCAGGGGGAGGTCTACAATGAGCAGTTCTTC.

This clone was counted between two and nine times. This chain's CDR3 is CASSRDWAYNEQFF. The CDR3 DNA follows: TGTGCCAGCAGTAGGGACTGGGCCTACAATGAGCAGTTCTTC. The V gene is TRBV28, the J gene TRBJ2-1, with a tentative D call TRBD2 (6 bases). CDR1 and CDR2 (germline): MDHEN, SYDVKM. The V end lost 5 bases, the J end lost 2 bases, and 10 bases lay between the germline ends. CDR3 length: 14 amino acids. Based on the CDR3 plus reference TRBV28 and TRBJ2-1, the full variable domain is DVKVTQSSRYLVKRTGEKVFLECVQDMDHENMFWYRQDPGLGLRLIYFSYDVKMKEKGDIPEGYSVSREKKERFSLILESASTNQTSMYLCASSRDWAYNEQFFGPGTRLTVL.

This clone was observed a few times. This chain joins TRBV6-4 and TRBJ1-6, with 8 positions matching TRBD1. The CDR3 consists of 14 residues. V lost 3 bases to trimming and J lost 6 bases; unmatched junction nucleotides: 1. The germline gives CDR1 MRHNA, CDR2 SNTAGT. The CDR3 reads CASSEGQGNSPLHF. CDR3 DNA sequence: TGTGCCAGCAGTGAAGGACAGGGTAATTCACCCCTCCACTTT.

The CDR3 sequence is CASSLTGGTEAFF. As DNA, the CDR3 is TGTGCCAGCAGCCTGACAGGGGGAACTGAAGCTTTCTTT. This chain connects TRBV6-4 to TRBJ1-1; TRBD1 aligns across 9 bases. The CDR3 totals 13 residues. Germline CDR1 MRHNA, CDR2 SNTAGT. With V trimmed by 6 bases and J by 5 bases, 4 bases remained unmatched.

The chain combines TRBV5-6 with TRBJ1-1, with 7 nucleotides matching TRBD1. CDR3 length: 12 amino acids. J gave up 4 bases and V 5 bases, and 2 bases lay outside the gene matches. From germline, CDR1 is SGHDT and CDR2 YYEEEE. CDR3 bases: TGTGCCAGCAGGGGACAGTTCACTGAAGCTTTCTTT. It specifies CASRGQFTEAFF.

J is TRBJ2-3 and V is TRBV4-1, with TRBD2 matching 12 bases. V lost 2 bases to trimming and J lost 0 bases; unmatched junction nucleotides: 3. The CDR3 contains 17 residues. Germline CDR1 and CDR2: MGHRA and YSYEKL. The DNA for the CDR3 is TGCGCCAGCAGCCAATGGACTAGCGGGGCTAGCACAGATACGCAGTATTTT. Protein sequence: CASSQWTSGASTDTQYF.

The V and J genes are TRBV21-1 and TRBJ1-1. TRBV21-1 is given as a pseudogene. This CDR3 region has 10 residues. CDR3 amino acids: CARGGKGTFF. The CDR3 DNA reads as TGTGCCCGCGGGGGCAAGGGTACTTTCTTT.